This TCR beta chain was recovered during a study of blood T cell repertoires in COVID-19. Study information: The United States, Italy and Spain supplied acute and convalescent COVID-19 samples.

Here immunoSEQ multiplex PCR was the method, and the copy in TCRdb shows in-frame clones only, minus some. Among some 150,000 clones listed, 75% to 90% were seen once. This clone showed up just once. J lost 3 bases, V lost 0 bases, and 6 bases had no gene match. The CDR3 totals 17 residues. Germline V gives CDR1 LGHNA, CDR2 YNFKEQ. The chain is built from TRBV4-2 and TRBJ1-3; 9 bases match TRBD1. The origin of this receptor is a woman aged 40 to 50 with acute or convalescent COVID-19. The sample comprised peripheral blood. CDR3 sequence reads: CASSQESGTGLGNTIYF. For the CDR3, the DNA is TGTGCCAGCAGCCAAGAGTCCGGGACAGGGCTTGGAAACACCATATATTTT.